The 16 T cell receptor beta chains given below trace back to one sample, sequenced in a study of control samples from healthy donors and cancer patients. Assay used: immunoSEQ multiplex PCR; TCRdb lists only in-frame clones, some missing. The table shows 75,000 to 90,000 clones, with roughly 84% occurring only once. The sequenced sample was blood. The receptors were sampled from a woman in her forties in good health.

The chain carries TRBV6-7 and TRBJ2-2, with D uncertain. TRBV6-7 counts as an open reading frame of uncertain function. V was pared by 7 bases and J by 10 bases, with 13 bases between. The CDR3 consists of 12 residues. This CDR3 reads CASTPRDVELFF. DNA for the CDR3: TGTGCCAGCACCCCAAGGGATGTGGAGCTGTTTTTT.

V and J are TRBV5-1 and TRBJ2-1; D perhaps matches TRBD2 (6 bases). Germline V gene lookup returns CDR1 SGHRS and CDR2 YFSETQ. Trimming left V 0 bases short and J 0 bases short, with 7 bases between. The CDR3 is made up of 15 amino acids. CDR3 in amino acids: CASSLGGDSYNEQFF. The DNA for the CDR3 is TGCGCCAGCAGCTTGGGCGGGGACTCCTACAATGAGCAGTTCTTC.

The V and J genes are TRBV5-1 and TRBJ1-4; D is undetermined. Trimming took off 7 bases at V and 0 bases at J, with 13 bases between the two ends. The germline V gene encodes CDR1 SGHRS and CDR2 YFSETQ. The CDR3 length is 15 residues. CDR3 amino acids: CASSSGRATNEKLFF. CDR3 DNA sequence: TGCGCCAGCTCGTCTGGTAGAGCAACTAATGAAAAACTGTTTTTT.

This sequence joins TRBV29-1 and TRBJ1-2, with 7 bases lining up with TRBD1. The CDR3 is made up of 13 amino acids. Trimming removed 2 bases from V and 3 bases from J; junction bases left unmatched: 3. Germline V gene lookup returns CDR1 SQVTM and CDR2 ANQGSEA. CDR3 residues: CSVETGQHYGYTF. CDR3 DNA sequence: TGCAGCGTTGAAACGGGACAGCACTATGGCTACACCTTC.

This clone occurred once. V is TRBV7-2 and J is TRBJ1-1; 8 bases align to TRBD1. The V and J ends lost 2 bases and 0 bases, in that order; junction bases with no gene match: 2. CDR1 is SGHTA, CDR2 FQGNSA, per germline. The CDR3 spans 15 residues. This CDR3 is CASSLQGAMNTEAFF. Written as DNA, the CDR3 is TGTGCCAGCAGCTTACAGGGGGCGATGAACACTGAAGCTTTCTTT.

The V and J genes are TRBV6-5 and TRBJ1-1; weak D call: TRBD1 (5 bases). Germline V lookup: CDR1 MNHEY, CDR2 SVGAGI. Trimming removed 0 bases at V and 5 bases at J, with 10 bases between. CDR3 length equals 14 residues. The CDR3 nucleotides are TGTGCCAGCAGTTACTCGTTTCGGGGGACTGAAGCTTTCTTT. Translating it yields CASSYSFRGTEAFF.

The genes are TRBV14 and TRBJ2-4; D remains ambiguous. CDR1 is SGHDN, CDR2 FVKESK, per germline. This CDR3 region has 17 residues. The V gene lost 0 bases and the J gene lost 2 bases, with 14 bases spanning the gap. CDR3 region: CASSQDSMAGTKNIQYF. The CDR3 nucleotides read TGTGCCAGCAGCCAAGATTCTATGGCAGGTACCAAAAACATTCAGTACTTC.

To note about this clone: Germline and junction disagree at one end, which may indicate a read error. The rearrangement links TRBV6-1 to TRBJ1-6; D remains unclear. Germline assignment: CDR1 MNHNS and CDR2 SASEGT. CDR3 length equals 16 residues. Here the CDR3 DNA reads TGTGCCACCAGTGCGGAAAGGGAAAGGCATAATTCACCCCTCCACTTT. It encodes CATSAERERHNSPLHF.

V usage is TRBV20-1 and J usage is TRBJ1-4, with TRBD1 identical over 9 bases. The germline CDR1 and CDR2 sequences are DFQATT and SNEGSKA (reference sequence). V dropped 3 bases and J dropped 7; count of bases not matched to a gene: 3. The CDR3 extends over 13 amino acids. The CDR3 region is CSASRQGGEKLFF. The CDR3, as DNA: TGCAGTGCTAGTCGACAGGGGGGTGAAAAACTGTTTTTT.

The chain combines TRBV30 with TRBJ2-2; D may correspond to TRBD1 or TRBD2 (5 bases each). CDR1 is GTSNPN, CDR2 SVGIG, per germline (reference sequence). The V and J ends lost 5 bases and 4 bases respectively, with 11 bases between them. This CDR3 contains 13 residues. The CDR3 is CAWDGTGTGELFF. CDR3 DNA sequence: TGTGCCTGGGACGGGACCGGCACCGGGGAGCTGTTTTTT. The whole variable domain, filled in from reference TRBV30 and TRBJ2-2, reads SQTIHQWPATLVQPVGSPLSLECTVEGTSNPNLYWYRQAAGRGLQLLFYSVGIGQISSEVPQNLSASRPQDRQFILSSKKLLLSDSGFYLCAWDGTGTGELFFGEGSRLTVL.

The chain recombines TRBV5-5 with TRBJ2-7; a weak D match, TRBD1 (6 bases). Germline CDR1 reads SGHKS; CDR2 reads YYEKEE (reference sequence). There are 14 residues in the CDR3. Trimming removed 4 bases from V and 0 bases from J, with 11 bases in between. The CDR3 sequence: CASSQDSHSYEQYF. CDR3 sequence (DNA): TGTGCCAGCAGCCAGGACAGTCACTCCTACGAGCAGTACTTC.

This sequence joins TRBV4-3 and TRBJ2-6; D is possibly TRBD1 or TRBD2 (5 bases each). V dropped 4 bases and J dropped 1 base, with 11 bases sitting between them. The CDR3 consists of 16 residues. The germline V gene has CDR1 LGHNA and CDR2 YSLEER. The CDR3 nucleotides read TGCGCCAGCAGCCCTGAGGGGTGGTCTGGGGCCAACGTCCTGACTTTC. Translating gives CASSPEGWSGANVLTF.

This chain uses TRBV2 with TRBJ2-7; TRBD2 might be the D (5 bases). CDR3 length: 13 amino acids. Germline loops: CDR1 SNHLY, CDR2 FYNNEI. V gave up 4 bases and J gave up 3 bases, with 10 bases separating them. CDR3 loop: CASSASGVYEQYF. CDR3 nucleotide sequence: TGTGCCAGCAGTGCCTCCGGGGTCTACGAGCAGTACTTC.

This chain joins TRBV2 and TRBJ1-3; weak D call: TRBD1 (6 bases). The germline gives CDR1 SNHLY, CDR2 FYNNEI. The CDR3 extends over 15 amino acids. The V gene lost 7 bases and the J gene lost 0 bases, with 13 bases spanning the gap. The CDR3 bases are TGTGCCAGCAATAAGGGGGGGACCTCTGGAAACACCATATATTTT. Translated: CASNKGGTSGNTIYF.

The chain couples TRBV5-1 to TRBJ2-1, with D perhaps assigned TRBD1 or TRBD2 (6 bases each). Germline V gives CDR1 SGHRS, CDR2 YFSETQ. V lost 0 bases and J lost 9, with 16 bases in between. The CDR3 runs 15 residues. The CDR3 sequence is CASSLGSSGAGEQFF. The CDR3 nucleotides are TGCGCCAGCAGCTTGGGGTCTTCGGGGGCAGGTGAGCAGTTCTTC.

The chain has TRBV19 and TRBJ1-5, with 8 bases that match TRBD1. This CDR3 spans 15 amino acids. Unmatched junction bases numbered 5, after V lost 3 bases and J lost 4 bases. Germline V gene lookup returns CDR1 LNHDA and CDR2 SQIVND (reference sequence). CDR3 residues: CASSITGGGNQPQHF. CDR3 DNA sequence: TGTGCCAGTAGTATCACAGGGGGGGGGAATCAGCCCCAGCATTTT.